Many counts were recorded for the clone carrying this TCR beta chain. Its antigen is not known. Libraries of TCR beta came from iRepertoire HTBI primers plus Arm-PCR of CDR3 regions. TCRdb analysed the multiplex PCR reads with MiXCR anew, one entry per CDR3 protein. This sample has 410,000 or so distinct CDR3 sequences, with about 16% found just once. CDR1 and CDR2 from the germline V gene are SGHRS and YFSETQ. This CDR3 is built from 16 residues. V lost 1 base and J 0 bases, leaving 12 bases between the germline ends. The data are from a study of regulatory T cells in long-lasting Graves disease. The study, taken as a whole, reports: Patients with persistent Graves' had lower TCR diversity than newly diagnosed patients. TRBV28 was favored in persistent disease, as were TRBJ1-2 and TRBJ2-5.

Time point meaning: newly diagnosed GD, antithyroid drugs for less than 3 months. Construction of the TCR library relied on RNA isolated from PBMCs. These data also formed part of another study, on T cells in Graves' hyperthyroidism and ophthalmopathy. From that report: From stable hyperthyroidism, ophthalmopathy was separated by a 13 V-J model.

The TCR sequence derives from a woman between 25 and 40 years old with Graves disease. The chain carries TRBV5-1 and TRBJ2-3; D may match TRBD1 or TRBD2 (6 bases each). This specimen consisted of peripheral blood mononuclear cells (PBMCs), obtained at new diagnosis, from a patient treated with antithyroid drugs. The CDR3 region has the DNA TGCGCCAGCAGCTTGCGGGGGCGGTTTAGCACAGATACGCAGTATTTT. It codes for CASSLRGRFSTDTQYF.